These 14 T cell receptor beta chains originate from one sample sequenced in a study of blood T cell repertoires in COVID-19. The table came from immunoSEQ multiplex PCR; TCRdb's copy has only in-frame clones and leaves some out. The repertoire holds roughly 16,000 clones, with 70% to 90% as singletons. Sequencing used peripheral blood. The receptors were gathered from a man older than 75 with acute or convalescent COVID-19.

J is TRBJ1-1 and V is TRBV7-3; no firm D call. CDR1 is SGHTA and CDR2 is FQGTGA in the germline V gene. V dropped 3 bases and J dropped 6 bases, with 8 bases sitting between them. This CDR3 spans 12 amino acids. This CDR3 reads CASSFSTPEAFF. In DNA form, the CDR3 reads TGTGCCAGCAGCTTTAGCACGCCTGAAGCTTTCTTT.

To note about this clone: One end of the junction is discordant with germline, which a read error may explain. The rearrangement links TRBV6-5 to TRBJ2-5, with 8 bases matching TRBD2. The CDR3 has 15 amino acids. CDR1 and CDR2 (germline): MNHEY, SVGAGI. CDR3 in amino acids: CASSLPSGGQGTQYF. CDR3 bases: TGTGCCAGCAGTCTCCCGTCGGGGGGGCAAGGGACCCAGTACTTC.

The J gene is TRBJ2-3, the V gene TRBV19; 7 nucleotides line up with TRBD2. Germline V gene lookup returns CDR1 LNHDA and CDR2 SQIVND (reference sequence). The ends lost 1 base at V and 1 base at J; junction bases unmatched: 17. The CDR3 loop spans 20 amino acids. This CDR3 reads CASSIGRGAGHRLGTDTQYF. The CDR3 DNA reads TGTGCCAGTAGTATAGGGCGTGGAGCGGGGCACAGGCTAGGCACAGATACGCAGTATTTT.

The chain recombines TRBV6-1 with TRBJ1-6; possibly TRBD1 for D (6 bases). Deletions cut 2 bases from V and 1 base from J, with 15 bases between. Germline values: CDR1 MNHNS, CDR2 SASEGT. CDR3 length equals 18 residues. This chain's CDR3 is CASSESSRGSSYNSPLHF. As DNA, the CDR3 is TGTGCCAGCAGTGAATCTTCAAGGGGGTCGTCCTATAATTCACCCCTCCACTTT.

This chain uses TRBV12-5 with TRBJ1-5; D is perhaps TRBD1 (6 bases). The ends were cut back, 6 bases at V and 0 bases at J, with 15 bases in the middle. This CDR3 comprises 16 residues. CDR1 LGHNT and CDR2 FRNRAP come from the germline V gene. CDR3 residues: CASGQPGHVSNQPQHF. The CDR3 bases are TGTGCTAGTGGGCAACCGGGACACGTTAGCAATCAGCCCCAGCATTTT.

The rearrangement uses TRBV5-1 and TRBJ2-1; 12 bases align to TRBD2. The V and J ends lost 0 bases and 10 bases, in that order; junction bases with no gene match: 5. This CDR3 spans 15 amino acids. Germline V lookup: CDR1 SGHRS, CDR2 YFSETQ. CDR3 nucleotide sequence: TGCGCCAGCAGCTTGGCTAGCGGGAGGGCCTCCGAGCAGTTCTTC. As protein: CASSLASGRASEQFF.

The chain combines TRBV2 with TRBJ2-1; 11 positions match TRBD2. Trimming at V came to 6 bases and at J to 4 bases, leaving 14 bases not matched to a gene. The CDR3 totals 18 residues. Germline V gene data show CDR1 as SNHLY and CDR2 as FYNNEI. The CDR3 sequence: CASRGSLKTSGEYNEQFF. The CDR3 DNA follows: TGTGCCAGCAGGGGATCGTTGAAGACTAGCGGGGAGTACAATGAGCAGTTCTTC.

The J gene is TRBJ1-2, the V gene TRBV30; TRBD1 matches 7 bases. CDR3 length: 12 residues. From germline, CDR1 is GTSNPN and CDR2 SVGIG (reference sequence). J was trimmed by 5 bases and V by 2 bases; bases with no gene match: 2. CDR3 DNA sequence: TGTGCCTGGAGTTTGACAGGGTATGGCTACACCTTC. Its translation: CAWSLTGYGYTF.

The chain couples TRBV3-1 (or the pseudogene TRBV3-2) to TRBJ1-1; D uncertain. CDR3 size: 12 residues. The germline gives CDR1 LGHDT, CDR2 YNNKEL (reference sequence). Trimming cost V 3 bases and J 3 bases, with 5 bases left between them. As DNA, the CDR3 is TGTGCCAGCAGCCAGATAGACACTGAAGCTTTCTTT. Translated, it gives CASSQIDTEAFF.

The V and J genes are TRBV5-4 and TRBJ2-4; TRBD2 aligns across 14 bases. Losses at the gene ends were 0 bases for V and 6 bases for J; bases not matched to a gene: 5. Germline CDR1 SGHNT, CDR2 YYREEE (reference sequence). The CDR3 runs to 17 residues. CDR3 sequence: CASSLGLAGGPGNIQYF. The CDR3 region has the DNA TGTGCCAGCAGCTTGGGACTAGCGGGGGGGCCGGGAAACATTCAGTACTTC.

This rearrangement joins TRBV6-5 to TRBJ2-5; D unclear. V was pared by 0 bases and J by 4 bases, with 15 bases between. The CDR3 runs to 16 residues. Looked up from germline, CDR1 is MNHEY and CDR2 is SVGAGI. The chain's CDR3 is CASSYSSGRAGETQYF. DNA for the CDR3: TGTGCCAGCAGTTACTCAAGTGGGCGAGCTGGAGAGACCCAGTACTTC.

The V gene is TRBV6-1, the J gene TRBJ2-3; the D gene is possibly TRBD2 (5 bases). The germline gives CDR1 MNHNS, CDR2 SASEGT. The CDR3 sequence is 15 residues long. The V end was cut by 3 bases, the J end by 3 bases, with 13 bases between. CDR3 in amino acids: CASSDRGKSTDTQYF. Written as DNA, the CDR3 is TGTGCCAGCAGTGATCGAGGGAAGTCAACAGATACGCAGTATTTT.

This chain links TRBV6-5 with TRBJ1-2; 10 nucleotides match TRBD1. CDR3 size: 14 residues. Per the germline V gene, CDR1 is MNHEY and CDR2 is SVGAGI. V shed 6 bases and J 6 bases; nucleotides not matched to a gene: 7. In DNA form, the CDR3 reads TGTGCCAGCAGCCCGGGACAGGGGATTGATGGCTACACCTTC. Translating it yields CASSPGQGIDGYTF.

The gene calls are TRBV2 and TRBJ1-2, with TRBD1 matching 10 bases. Losses at the gene ends were 6 bases for V and 4 bases for J; bases not matched to a gene: 8. The CDR3 is 15 residues long. Germline V gives CDR1 SNHLY, CDR2 FYNNEI. CDR3 bases: TGTGCCAGCAGCCTCTTGGGACAGGGGTCCTATGGCTACACCTTC. Encoded protein: CASSLLGQGSYGYTF.